Each of the 24 T cell receptor beta chains below was sequenced from the same sample in a study of blood T cell repertoires in COVID-19. Libraries were prepared by immunoSEQ multiplex PCR; TCRdb keeps only in-frame clonotypes and omits some of them. The sample lists under 150,000 clones, approximately 87% occurring once. Sample: PBMCs or T cells enriched from blood (not recorded which). These receptors originate from a man between 45 and 60 years old in a cohort exposed to, infected with or recovered from COVID-19 (not recorded which).

V usage is TRBV27 and J usage is TRBJ2-7; 13 positions match TRBD2. CDR3 length equals 17 residues. Germline trimming cut 1 base from V and 6 bases from J; bases unmatched to any gene: 9. Looked up from germline, CDR1 is MNHEY and CDR2 is SMNVEV (reference sequence). CDR3 in DNA: TGTGCCAGCAGTTTATTTTCCGGACTAGCGGGAGTCTCCGAGCAGTACTTC. Encoded protein: CASSLFSGLAGVSEQYF.

The V and J genes are TRBV5-1 and TRBJ1-6, with 8 bases aligning to TRBD1. The germline V gene has CDR1 SGHRS and CDR2 YFSETQ. The V gene end was trimmed by 4 bases and the J gene end by 1 base; junction bases not matched to a gene: 10. The CDR3 length is 18 residues. CDR3 residues: CASSTGQGGRSYNSPLHF. The CDR3 nucleotides read TGCGCCAGCAGCACAGGACAGGGTGGTAGGTCCTATAATTCACCCCTCCACTTT. The full variable domain, its missing parts supplied by reference TRBV5-1 and TRBJ1-6, is KAGVTQTPRYLIKTRGQQVTLSCSPISGHRSVSWYQQTPGQGLQFLFEYFSETQRNKGNFPGRFSGRQFSNSRSEMNVSTLELGDSALYLCASSTGQGGRSYNSPLHFGNGTRLTVT.

The chain has TRBV6-5 and TRBJ1-5; 7 bases align to TRBD1. Trimming took 4 bases from V and 6 from J; bases not matched to a gene: 9. The CDR3 sequence is 15 residues long. From germline, CDR1 is MNHEY and CDR2 SVGAGI. The CDR3, as DNA: TGTGCCAGCAGTTTCAGGACAGGAGGCGGTCAGCCCCAGCATTTT. Residues: CASSFRTGGGQPQHF.

The chain has TRBV7-2 and TRBJ2-7; 8 positions agree with TRBD2. Trimming removed 1 base from V and 2 bases from J; junction bases left unmatched: 10. The germline V gene encodes CDR1 SGHTA and CDR2 FQGNSA. The CDR3 loop spans 17 amino acids. The CDR3 coding sequence is TGTGCCAGCAGCTTAGGACGTCGGGCGGGGGGCCCCTACGAGCAGTACTTC. Translation: CASSLGRRAGGPYEQYF.

Here the CDR3 DNA reads TGTGCCAGCAGCGTAGTGGGACACACCGAGGTCTCTGGAAACACCATATATTTT. Its translation: CASSVVGHTEVSGNTIYF. The genes are TRBV9 and TRBJ1-3, with a tentative D call TRBD1 (6 bases). V was pared by 0 bases and J by 0 bases, with 16 bases between. Per the germline V gene, CDR1 is SGDLS and CDR2 is YYNGEE. The length of the CDR3 is 18 residues. The complete variable domain, with remaining parts taken from reference TRBV9 and TRBJ1-3, reads DSGVTQTPKHLITATGQRVTLRCSPRSGDLSVYWYQQSLDQGLQFLIQYYNGEERAKGNILERFSAQQFPDLHSELNLSSLELGDSALYFCASSVVGHTEVSGNTIYFGEGSWLTVV.

This clone was seen once. This sequence joins TRBV3-1 (or the pseudogene TRBV3-2) and TRBJ1-3; D not resolved. With 0 bases removed from V and 4 bases from J, the gap between germline ends came to 10 bases. This CDR3 spans 15 amino acids. Germline CDR1 reads LGHDT; CDR2 reads YNNKEL (reference sequence). In DNA, the CDR3 is TGTGCCAGCAGCCAAGATAGGCACGGGGGAAACACCATATATTTT. It codes for CASSQDRHGGNTIYF.

V and J are TRBV24-1 and TRBJ1-4; weak D call: TRBD1 (5 bases). Trimming stripped 4 bases from V and 5 bases from J, with 16 bases between. Germline CDR1 KGHDR, CDR2 SFDVKD. This CDR3 is built from 16 residues. CDR3 region: CATSDVTEGRNEKLFF. The CDR3 DNA follows: TGTGCCACCAGTGACGTCACGGAGGGGCGCAATGAAAAACTGTTTTTT.

The rearrangement links TRBV10-2 to TRBJ2-1, with D perhaps TRBD2 (7 bases). V was cut by 2 bases and J by 4 bases, with 12 bases left in between. The CDR3 has 15 residues. Germline CDR1 and CDR2: WSHSY and SAAADI. In nucleotides, the CDR3 is TGCGCCAGCAGTGAGGCGGGGGCCCAATACAATGAGCAGTTCTTC. Amino acids: CASSEAGAQYNEQFF.

The CDR3, as DNA: TGTGCCAGCAGCTTGTTGACTAGCGGGAGGATACAAGAGACCCAGTACTTC. Amino acid sequence: CASSLLTSGRIQETQYF. The chain combines TRBV7-6 with TRBJ2-5; the match to TRBD2 covers 13 bases. Trimming removed 3 bases from V and 2 bases from J; junction bases left unmatched: 6. Germline V CDR1 and CDR2: SGHVS, FNYEAQ. This CDR3 comprises 17 residues.

The V and J genes are TRBV3-1 (or the pseudogene TRBV3-2) and TRBJ1-5; a possible D gene is TRBD1 (6 bases). The germline V and J ends were trimmed by 1 base and 6 bases, with 7 bases remaining between them. The CDR3 runs to 13 residues. From germline, CDR1 is LGHDT and CDR2 YNNKEL (reference sequence). The CDR3 protein is CASSQVDSQPQHF. The CDR3 DNA is TGTGCCAGCAGCCAAGTGGACAGTCAGCCCCAGCATTTT.

The J gene is TRBJ2-3, the V gene TRBV5-4; 8 bases match TRBD2. The germline V gene encodes CDR1 SGHNT and CDR2 YYREEE (reference sequence). The CDR3 consists of 16 residues. Trimming cost V 4 bases and J 7 bases; bases outside gene matches: 14. DNA for the CDR3: TGTGCCAGCAGCCACCTAGCCGCGGGAGGCGATTATACGCAGTATTTT. It is translated as CASSHLAAGGDYTQYF. The full variable domain, with the rest looked up from reference TRBV5-4 and TRBJ2-3, is ETGVTQSPTHLIKTRGQQVTLRCSSQSGHNTVSWYQQALGQGPQFIFQYYREEENGRGNFPPRFSGLQFPNYSSELNVNALELDDSALYLCASSHLAAGGDYTQYFGPGTRLTVL.

The CDR3 is CSVDSNTEAFF. In DNA, the CDR3 is TGCAGCGTTGACTCGAACACTGAAGCTTTCTTT. The V and J genes are TRBV29-1 and TRBJ1-1; D is unclear. Germline V gene lookup returns CDR1 SQVTM and CDR2 ANQGSEA. The CDR3 extends over 11 amino acids. V lost 3 bases, J lost 1 base, and 3 bases lay in between. Full variable domain (missing parts from reference TRBV29-1 and TRBJ1-1): SAVISQKPSRDICQRGTSLTIQCQVDSQVTMMFWYRQQPGQSLTLIATANQGSEATYESGFVIDKFPISRPNLTFSTLTVSNMSPEDSSIYLCSVDSNTEAFFGQGTRLTVV.

J is TRBJ2-2 and V is TRBV5-6; the match to TRBD2 covers 10 bases. The CDR3 has 16 residues. V gave up 0 bases and J gave up 3 bases; unmatched junction bases: 2. CDR1 is SGHDT, CDR2 YYEEEE, per germline. This chain's CDR3 is CASSLVLAGDTGELFF. CDR3 nucleotides: TGTGCCAGCAGCTTGGTCCTAGCGGGAGACACCGGGGAGCTGTTTTTT.

There are a few counts of this clone. The chain uses TRBV4-1 and TRBJ2-7, with 10 nucleotides matching TRBD2. The CDR3 consists of 15 residues. CDR1 MGHRA and CDR2 YSYEKL come from the germline V gene. After removal of 2 bases from V and 4 bases from J, the junction contained 5 bases not matched to a gene. CDR3 residues: CASSQTLAGAYEQYF. The CDR3 DNA follows: TGCGCCAGCAGCCAAACTCTAGCGGGAGCTTACGAGCAGTACTTC.

This clone was counted once. The chain joins TRBV19 to TRBJ1-5; no firm D call. Trimming took off 1 base at V and 5 bases at J, with 9 bases between the two ends. The CDR3 covers 14 residues. Per the germline V gene, CDR1 is LNHDA and CDR2 is SQIVND (reference sequence). CDR3 residues: CASSIVRSDQPQHF. The CDR3 region has the DNA TGTGCCAGTAGTATAGTTCGATCGGATCAGCCCCAGCATTTT. The whole variable domain, filled in from reference TRBV19 and TRBJ1-5, reads DGGITQSPKYLFRKEGQNVTLSCEQNLNHDAMYWYRQDPGQGLRLIYYSQIVNDFQKGDIAEGYSVSREKKESFPLTVTSAQKNPTAFYLCASSIVRSDQPQHFGDGTRLSIL.

The chain links TRBV20-1 to TRBJ2-7; D gene ambiguous. Germline lookup yields CDR1 DFQATT and CDR2 SNEGSKA (reference sequence). The V end lost 3 bases, the J end lost 7 bases, and 10 bases lay between the germline ends. The CDR3 loop spans 11 amino acids. The CDR3 sequence: CSASPREEQYF. The CDR3, as DNA: TGCAGTGCTAGCCCTAGAGAGGAGCAGTACTTC.

The chain has TRBV19 and TRBJ1-2; D gene uncertain. The germline gives CDR1 LNHDA, CDR2 SQIVND (reference sequence). The CDR3 is 15 amino acids. V dropped 5 bases and J dropped 0 bases, with 13 bases sitting between them. The CDR3 DNA sequence: TGTGCCAGTAGTTCGGCAGACTGGTCTAACTATGGCTACACCTTC. Translation: CASSSADWSNYGYTF.

Comment on this clone: This sample also contains other DNA sequences that code for the same CDR3. The rearrangement joins TRBV7-2 to TRBJ2-7, with 7 bases matching TRBD1. CDR1 and CDR2 from the germline V gene are SGHTA and FQGNSA. The J segment lost 4 bases and the V segment lost 2 bases, leaving 5 bases of the junction unmatched. There are 14 residues in the CDR3. This CDR3 is CASSLTPGGYEQYF. For the CDR3, the DNA is TGTGCCAGCAGCTTAACGCCAGGGGGATACGAGCAGTACTTC.

V usage is TRBV6-6 and J usage is TRBJ1-1; D gene ambiguous. CDR3 length: 16 residues. Trimming shortened V by 0 bases and J by 4 bases, and 15 bases separated the two germline ends. The germline V gene has CDR1 MNHNY and CDR2 SVGAGI (reference sequence). The CDR3 DNA reads TGTGCCAGCAGTTACTCGGGGAGTCGGGTCGGCACTGAAGCTTTCTTT. Its translation is CASSYSGSRVGTEAFF.

J is TRBJ1-1 and V is TRBV7-9; no clear D gene. V gave up 5 bases and J gave up 6 bases, with 7 bases separating them. The CDR3 contains 11 residues. Germline CDR1 SEHNR, CDR2 FQNEAQ (reference sequence). The CDR3 DNA follows: TGTGCCAGCAGCCAAGCCGCTGAAGCTTTCTTT. The encoded protein is CASSQAAEAFF. The whole variable domain, remainder taken from reference TRBV7-9 and TRBJ1-1, is DTGVSQNPRHKITKRGQNVTFRCDPISEHNRLYWYRQTLGQGPEFLTYFQNEAQLEKSRLLSDRFSAERPKGSFSTLEIQRTEQGDSAMYLCASSQAAEAFFGQGTRLTVV.

There are a few counts of this clone. The chain uses TRBV13 and TRBJ2-6, with D tentatively TRBD1 (6 bases). The CDR3 has 17 residues. Germline values: CDR1 PRHDT, CDR2 FYEKMQ (reference sequence). Between the trimmed V and J ends, which lost 5 bases and 1 base, there was a span of 15 bases. The CDR3 DNA reads TGTGCCAGCAGCACGCCCCTAGGACAGTCTGGGGCCAACGTCCTGACTTTC. This codes for CASSTPLGQSGANVLTF.

This chain connects TRBV11-3 to TRBJ2-7; D uncertain. The germline CDR1 and CDR2 sequences are SGHNT and YENEEA. Trimming took off 0 bases at V and 6 bases at J, with 9 bases between the two ends. The CDR3 spans 13 residues. CDR3 sequence (DNA): TGTGCCAGCAGCTTAGACAGTATAAGCGAGCAGTACTTC. It specifies CASSLDSISEQYF.

J is TRBJ2-7 and V is TRBV7-9; D may be TRBD2 (6 bases). V dropped 5 bases and J dropped 2 bases, with 10 bases sitting between them. CDR1 is SEHNR, CDR2 FQNEAQ, per germline (reference sequence). The length of the CDR3 is 13 residues. CDR3 region: CASSRDLTYEQYF. The CDR3 nucleotides are TGTGCCAGCAGCCGGGACTTAACCTACGAGCAGTACTTC. The variable domain in full, completed from reference TRBV7-9 and TRBJ2-7, reads DTGVSQNPRHKITKRGQNVTFRCDPISEHNRLYWYRQTLGQGPEFLTYFQNEAQLEKSRLLSDRFSAERPKGSFSTLEIQRTEQGDSAMYLCASSRDLTYEQYFGPGTRLTVT.

This chain joins TRBV11-3 and TRBJ2-5; 7 bases fit TRBD1. This CDR3 is 14 amino acids long. Looked up from germline, CDR1 is SGHNT and CDR2 is YENEEA. V lost 5 bases, J lost 4 bases, and 7 bases stayed unmatched. CDR3 in amino acids: CASSPGTAAETQYF. DNA for the CDR3: TGTGCCAGCAGCCCAGGGACAGCCGCAGAGACCCAGTACTTC.